This T cell receptor (beta chain) was profiled in a study of shared clonotypes between healthy human individuals (dated by TCRdb to 2020 to 2021). With respect to the entire study: Three men and a couple of women, aged 18 to 49 years, made up the cohort. Libraries were prepared and TCR repertoires were sequenced by different laboratories using diverse techniques, in order to increase sequencing depth and limit assay-specific biases. Blood TCR repertoires of five healthy adults were deeply sequenced to estimate repertoire size and the extent of clonotype sharing between individuals. Between about 0.94 and 10 billion PBMCs per donor were obtained by leukapheresis. For each donor, CD4 naive and CD4 memory were each run on three plates, CD8 naive on two plates, and CD8 memory on one plate. Overall study results and their limits: Across a few donors, approximately 5% of naive CD4, approximately 4% of naive CD8, approximately 2.5% of memory CD4, and roughly 0.41% of memory CD8 clonotypes were shared. Compared with non-shared clonotypes, clonotypes shared by all four sorted-subset donors had higher generation probabilities. Based on pairwise subsampling, the degree of clonotype sharing among donors was expected to be affected by sequencing depth. Estimated clonotype richness was generally larger for naive than for memory subsets. Rarefaction of sorted-subset datasets indicated incomplete sequencing despite the large sequencing depth. The small number of donors limited the genetic and exposure-history diversity represented. Sampling was restricted to blood, and TCR repertoires in tissues likely differ from the TCR repertoires found in blood.

Details on this clone: No antigen is known for it. Base-call qualities are not available, and no considerably larger clone is one nucleotide away.

Taken from cysteine to phenylalanine, the CDR3 has 14 residues. This entry keeps only the CDR3 DNA: 42 bases, framed from base 1. Using the deep immunoSEQ assay, TCR CDR3 regions were amplified from genomic DNA by multiplex PCR. Extracted genomic DNA from each cell subset was distributed evenly across all wells of several immunoSEQ 96-well plates, and each plate was treated as a replicate. Each replicate PCR for sorted subsets received approximately 200 ng genomic DNA, equal to about 30,000 T cell genomes. Purified libraries were measured with a Qubit 3.0 fluorometer, size-checked on a Bioanalyzer 2100, and measured again with the KAPA Library Quantification kit. A separate single-read 150-cycle Illumina NextSeq 550 flow cell was used to sequence each immunoSEQ 96-well plate. Per the original workflow: Because the immunoSEQ output included only junctional sequences and no quality scores, the filtering could not be the same as the filtering used for full-length reads. To assign V/J genes and CDR3, sequences were annotated using PyIR, a Python wrapper for IgBLAST v1.9, with IMGT germline references. Any read was removed if the V/J assignment was weak (E-value above 1e-6), the CDR3 was missing, or the read contained stop codons, out-of-frame junctions, or ambiguous translated residues. V3J clonotypes were defined as sequences sharing an identical inferred V gene, J gene, and CDR3 amino acid sequence. To compute the percentage overlap between repertoires, the number of shared unique clonotypes was divided by the size of the smaller repertoire. Three approaches were used to assess repertoire richness: RTK rarefaction, the Chao1 estimator, and Recon v2.1 estimates of unobserved clonotypes. Generation probabilities for all TCRbeta clonotypes obtained by the gDNA method from a handful of donors were computed using OLGA. TCRdb carries this immuneACCESS record with in-frame sequences only. Its versions omit some clonotypes, under half of them owing to an unresolved V gene in the studies checked, with the rest unexplained. That table furnishes V, J and clone size, whereas the DNA furnished D and trimming. The sample contains over a million clones, roughly 74% of them found a single time. The leading ten clones occupy roughly 0.55% of the sample.

The donors were healthy, HIV-negative adults who had no recently reported acute infections or vaccinations. Every donor was a Caucasian adult residing in Nashville, Tennessee, USA. Magnetic negative selection was used to enrich CD4+ T cells, after which naive cells were positively selected on CD45RA and the negative fraction became the memory subset. Blood was collected by leukapheresis, and PBMCs were isolated by Ficoll-Histopaque density gradient centrifugation and then cryopreserved in liquid nitrogen vapor phase. Analytical flow cytometry was used to check the purity and quantity of each magnetically sorted T cell population. From each sorted fraction, genomic DNA was isolated and quantified by UV absorbance on a Nanodrop 2000c.

Input material: memory CD4+ T cells from PBMCs. The sample's cell subset or site, from its label and the paper: CD45RA-negative fraction. This TCR derives from a man younger than 30 in good health. Some clones in this sample may be carry-over from other donors' samples. The chain links TRBV21-1 with TRBJ1-6. TRBV21-1 is a listed pseudogene. The CDR3 region reads CASSRAPSNSPLHF. The DNA sequence is TGTGCCAGCAGCAGAGCACCTTCTAATTCACCCCTCCACTTT.